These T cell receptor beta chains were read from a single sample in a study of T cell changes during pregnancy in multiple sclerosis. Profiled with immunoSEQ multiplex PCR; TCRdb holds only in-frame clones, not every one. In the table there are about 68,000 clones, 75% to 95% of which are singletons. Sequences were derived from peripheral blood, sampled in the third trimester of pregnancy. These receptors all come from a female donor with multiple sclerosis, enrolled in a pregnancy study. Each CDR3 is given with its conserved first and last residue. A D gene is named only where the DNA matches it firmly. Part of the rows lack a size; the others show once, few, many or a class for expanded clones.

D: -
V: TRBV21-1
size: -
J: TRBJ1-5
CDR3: CASSKKQVGNQPQHF
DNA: TGTGCCAGCAGCAAAAAACAAGTCGGCAATCAGCCCCAGCATTTT

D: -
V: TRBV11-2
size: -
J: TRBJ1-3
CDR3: CASSSPSSSRAGNTIYF
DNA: TGTGCCAGCAGCTCGCCCTCCTCGTCCCGGGCTGGAAACACCATATATTTT

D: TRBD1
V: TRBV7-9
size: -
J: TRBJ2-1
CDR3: CASSYSYNTPGQGADEQFF
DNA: TGTGCCAGCAGCTACAGTTATAATACCCCGGGACAGGGGGCCGATGAGCAGTTCTTC

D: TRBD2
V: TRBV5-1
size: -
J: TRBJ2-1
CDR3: CASSLAPSGSNEQFF
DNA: TGCGCCAGCAGCTTGGCTCCTAGCGGGAGCAATGAGCAGTTCTTC

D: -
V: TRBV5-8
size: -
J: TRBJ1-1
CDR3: CASSLSPGVNTEAFF
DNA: TGTGCCAGCAGCTTGTCTCCAGGGGTTAACACTGAAGCTTTCTTT

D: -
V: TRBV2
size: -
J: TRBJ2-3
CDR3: CASSVHGGSGTDTQYF
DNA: TGTGCCAGCAGTGTCCATGGGGGGTCGGGCACAGATACGCAGTATTTT

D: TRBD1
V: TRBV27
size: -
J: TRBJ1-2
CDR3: CASSLYSGTGYGYTF
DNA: TGTGCCAGCAGTTTATACAGCGGGACAGGGTATGGCTACACCTTC

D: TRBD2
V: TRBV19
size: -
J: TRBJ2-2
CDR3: CATWRAGGNTGELFF
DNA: TGTGCCACCTGGAGGGCGGGGGGGAACACCGGGGAGCTGTTTTTT

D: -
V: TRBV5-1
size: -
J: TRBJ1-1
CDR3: CASSLGGYGGVTEAFF
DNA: TGCGCCAGCAGCTTGGGGGGTTATGGGGGGGTCACTGAAGCTTTCTTT

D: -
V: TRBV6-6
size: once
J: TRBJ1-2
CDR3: CASSPPGHLLGGYTF
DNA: TGTGCCAGCAGTCCTCCGGGACATCTTTTGGGTGGCTACACCTTC

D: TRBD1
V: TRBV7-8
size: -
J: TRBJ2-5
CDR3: CASGTATETQYF
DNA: TGTGCCAGTGGGACAGCGACGGAGACCCAGTACTTC

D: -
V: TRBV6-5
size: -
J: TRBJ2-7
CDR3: CASSLTGSTYEQYF
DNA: TGTGCCAGCAGCCTGACGGGATCCACATACGAGCAGTACTTC

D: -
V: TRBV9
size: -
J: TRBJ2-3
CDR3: CASSVDGGVTDTQYF
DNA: TGTGCCAGCAGCGTAGACGGGGGTGTTACAGATACGCAGTATTTT

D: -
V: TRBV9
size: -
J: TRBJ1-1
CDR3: CASSPGLNTEAFF
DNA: TGTGCCAGCAGCCCCGGGTTGAACACTGAAGCTTTCTTT

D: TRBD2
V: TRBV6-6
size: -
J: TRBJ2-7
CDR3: CASTLSGTSSYEQYF
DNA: TGTGCCAGCACCCTTAGCGGGACAAGCTCCTACGAGCAGTACTTC

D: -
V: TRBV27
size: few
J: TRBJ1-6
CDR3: CASSLSRGSPLHF
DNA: TGTGCCAGCAGTTTGTCTAGGGGGTCACCCCTCCACTTT

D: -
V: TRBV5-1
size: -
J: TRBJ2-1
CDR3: CASSLIAASSYNEQFF
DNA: TGCGCCAGCAGCTTAATAGCTGCCAGCTCCTACAATGAGCAGTTCTTC

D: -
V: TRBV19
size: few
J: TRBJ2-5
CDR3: CASSEVPETQYF
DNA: TGTGCCAGTAGCGAGGTTCCAGAGACCCAGTACTTC

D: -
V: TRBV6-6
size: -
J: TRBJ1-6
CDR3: CAATDQGISHSPLHF
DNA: TGTGCCGCTACAGATCAGGGCATATCCCATTCACCCCTCCACTTT

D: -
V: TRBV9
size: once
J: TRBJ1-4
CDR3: CASSGTATLNEKLFF
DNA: TGTGCCAGCAGCGGAACCGCCACATTGAATGAAAAACTGTTTTTT

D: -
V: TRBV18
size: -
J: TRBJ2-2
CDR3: CASSAGPEVNTGELFF
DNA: TGTGCCAGCTCGGCGGGACCAGAGGTTAACACCGGGGAGCTGTTTTTT

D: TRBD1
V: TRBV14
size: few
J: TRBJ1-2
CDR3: CASSEDRQGPYGYTF
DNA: TGTGCCAGCAGCGAGGATCGACAGGGACCTTATGGCTACACCTTC

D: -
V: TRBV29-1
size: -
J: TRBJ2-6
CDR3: CSVEKGPGSGANVLTF
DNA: TGCAGCGTTGAAAAGGGGCCTGGCTCTGGGGCCAACGTCCTGACTTTC

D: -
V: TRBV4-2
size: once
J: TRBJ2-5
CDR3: CASSQDRGYQETQYF
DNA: TGTGCCAGCAGCCAAGATAGGGGGTACCAAGAGACCCAGTACTTC

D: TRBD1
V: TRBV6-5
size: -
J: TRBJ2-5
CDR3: CASSSSRGQETQYF
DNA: TGTGCCAGCAGTTCTTCCAGGGGGCAAGAGACCCAGTACTTC

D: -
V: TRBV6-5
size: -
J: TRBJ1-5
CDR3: CASSRESSNQPQHF
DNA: TGTGCCAGCAGCCGAGAGAGTAGCAATCAGCCCCAGCATTTT

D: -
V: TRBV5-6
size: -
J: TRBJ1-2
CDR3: CASSGGVSRKELYGYTF
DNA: TGTGCCAGCAGCGGGGGGGTTAGTCGGAAAGAACTCTATGGCTACACCTTC

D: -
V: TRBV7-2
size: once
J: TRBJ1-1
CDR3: CASSWTASMNTEAFF
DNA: TGTGCCAGCAGCTGGACAGCTTCTATGAACACTGAAGCTTTCTTT

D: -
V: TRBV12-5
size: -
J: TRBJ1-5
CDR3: CASGPGESNQPQHF
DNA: TGTGCTAGTGGTCCCGGGGAGAGCAATCAGCCCCAGCATTTT

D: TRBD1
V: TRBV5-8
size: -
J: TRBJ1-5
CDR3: CASSPGQGMGQPQHF
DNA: TGTGCCAGCAGCCCGGGACAGGGCATGGGACAGCCCCAGCATTTT

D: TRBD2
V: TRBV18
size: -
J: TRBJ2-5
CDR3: CASSPGAGRVEETQYF
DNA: TGTGCCAGCTCACCCGGTGCGGGGAGGGTAGAAGAGACCCAGTACTTC

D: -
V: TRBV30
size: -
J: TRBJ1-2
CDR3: CAWTPQTATF
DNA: TGTGCCTGGACCCCACAGACGGCCACCTTC

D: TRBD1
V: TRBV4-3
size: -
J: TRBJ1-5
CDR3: CASSRTDRAEGNQPQHF
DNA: TGCGCCAGCAGCCGCACTGACAGGGCAGAGGGAAATCAGCCCCAGCATTTT

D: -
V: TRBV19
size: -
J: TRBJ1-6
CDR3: CASIPSTGGIDSPLHF
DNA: TGTGCCAGTATACCATCTACCGGAGGGATCGATTCACCCCTCCACTTT

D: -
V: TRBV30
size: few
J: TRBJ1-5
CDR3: CAWSRGVSNQPQHF
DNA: TGTGCCTGGAGTCGGGGGGTTAGCAATCAGCCCCAGCATTTT

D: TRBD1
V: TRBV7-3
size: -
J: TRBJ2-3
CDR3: CASSSNRGGDTQYF
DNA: TGTGCCAGCAGCTCAAACAGGGGTGGGGATACGCAGTATTTT

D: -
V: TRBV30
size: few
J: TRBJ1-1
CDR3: CAWSFPQAVEAFF
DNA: TGTGCCTGGAGTTTCCCGCAGGCTGTAGAAGCTTTCTTT

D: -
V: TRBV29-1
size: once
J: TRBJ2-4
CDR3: CSVIGVAKNIQYF
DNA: TGCAGCGTTATAGGGGTAGCCAAAAACATTCAGTACTTC

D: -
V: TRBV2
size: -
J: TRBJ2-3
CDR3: CASRPDSSRWDTQYF
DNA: TGTGCCAGCAGGCCTGACAGTTCTCGTTGGGATACGCAGTATTTT

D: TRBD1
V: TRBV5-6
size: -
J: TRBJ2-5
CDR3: CASSPTGVSQETQYF
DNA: TGTGCCAGCAGCCCGACAGGGGTAAGCCAAGAGACCCAGTACTTC

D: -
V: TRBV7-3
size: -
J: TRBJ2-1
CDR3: CASSPSYSYNEQFF
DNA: TGTGCCAGCAGCCCCTCCTATTCCTACAATGAGCAGTTCTTC

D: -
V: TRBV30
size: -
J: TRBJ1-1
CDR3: CAWGPRVMNTEAFF
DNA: TGTGCCTGGGGACCCAGGGTTATGAACACTGAAGCTTTCTTT

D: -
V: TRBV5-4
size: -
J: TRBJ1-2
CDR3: CASSLQGSSYGYTF
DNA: TGTGCCAGCAGCTTGCAAGGTAGCTCCTATGGCTACACCTTC

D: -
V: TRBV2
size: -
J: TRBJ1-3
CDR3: CASRDSFVATIYF
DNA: TGTGCCAGCCGAGACAGTTTCGTCGCCACCATATATTTT

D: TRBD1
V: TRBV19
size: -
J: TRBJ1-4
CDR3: CASRTQGPPREKLFF
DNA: TGTGCCAGTAGGACACAGGGGCCCCCGAGGGAAAAACTGTTTTTT

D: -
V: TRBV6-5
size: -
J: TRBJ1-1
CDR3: CASSYSGHPNTEAFF
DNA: TGTGCCAGCAGTTACTCGGGACACCCGAACACTGAAGCTTTCTTT

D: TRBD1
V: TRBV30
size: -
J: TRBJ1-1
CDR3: CAWSDKQGKNTEAFF
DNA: TGTGCCTGGAGTGATAAACAGGGGAAGAACACTGAAGCTTTCTTT

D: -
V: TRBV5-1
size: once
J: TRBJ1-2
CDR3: CASSLVPRPGAFSGYTF
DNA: TGCGCCAGCAGCTTGGTTCCCCGGCCAGGGGCATTTAGTGGCTACACCTTC

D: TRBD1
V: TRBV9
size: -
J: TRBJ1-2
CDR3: CASSAGTGTLGFYGYTF
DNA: TGTGCCAGCAGCGCCGGGACAGGGACACTGGGGTTCTATGGCTACACCTTC

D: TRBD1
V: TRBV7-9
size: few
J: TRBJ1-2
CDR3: CASSGDSDTGGYTF
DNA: TGTGCCAGCAGCGGGGACAGCGATACTGGGGGCTACACCTTC

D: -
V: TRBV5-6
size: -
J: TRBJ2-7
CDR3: CASSPGMAYEQYF
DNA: TGTGCCAGCAGTCCCGGGATGGCCTACGAGCAGTACTTC

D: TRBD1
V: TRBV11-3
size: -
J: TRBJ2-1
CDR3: CASSFGGGTGEYEQFF
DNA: TGTGCCAGCAGCTTCGGAGGAGGGACAGGGGAATATGAGCAGTTCTTC

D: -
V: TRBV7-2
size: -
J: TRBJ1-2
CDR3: CASSFLLDSNSEYTF
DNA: TGTGCCAGCAGCTTTTTACTGGACAGCAACAGCGAATACACCTTC

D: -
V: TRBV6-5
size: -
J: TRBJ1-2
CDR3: CASSYSGGDYGYTF
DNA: TGTGCCAGCAGTTACTCAGGGGGTGACTATGGCTACACCTTC

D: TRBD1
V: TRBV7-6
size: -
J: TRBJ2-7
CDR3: CASSLLGTGRDFYEQYF
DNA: TGTGCCAGCAGCTTGTTGGGGACAGGGAGAGACTTCTACGAGCAGTACTTC

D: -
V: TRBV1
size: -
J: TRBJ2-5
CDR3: CTSSHMMRLAGGLWETQYF
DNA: TGCACCAGCAGCCATATGATGAGACTAGCGGGGGGGCTTTGGGAGACCCAGTACTTC

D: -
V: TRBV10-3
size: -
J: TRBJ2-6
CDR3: CAISDPTRVSGANVLTF
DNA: TGTGCCATCAGTGACCCGACTAGGGTCTCTGGGGCCAACGTCCTGACTTTC

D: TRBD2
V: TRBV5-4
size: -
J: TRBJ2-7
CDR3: CASSLAGGAWYEQYF
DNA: TGTGCCAGCAGCTTGGCCGGGGGGGCATGGTACGAGCAGTACTTC

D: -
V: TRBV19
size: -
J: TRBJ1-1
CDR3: CASGGAGNTEAFF
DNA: TGTGCCAGCGGGGGTGCCGGGAACACTGAAGCTTTCTTT